This T cell receptor beta chain originates from a study of blood T cell repertoires in COVID-19. The count of this clone is one. The method was immunoSEQ multiplex PCR; TCRdb's version includes in-frame clones alone and lacks a portion of them. There are some 380,000 clones in the sample; around 90% occur only once, and around 2.1% lies in the top ten. Allocation to cohorts depended on clinical history reported by the participants. The sequence derives from a woman aged 40 to 50 with acute COVID-19. The sequenced sample consisted of PBMCs or T cells enriched from blood (not recorded which).

The CDR3 DNA follows: TGCGCCAGCAGACGGAAGGGGGAACTGGACAATGAGCAGTTCTTC. Its protein is CASRRKGELDNEQFF. The gene calls are TRBV5-1 and TRBJ2-1; D possibly corresponds to TRBD1 (6 bases). Trimming left V 5 bases short and J 5 bases short, with 17 bases between. This CDR3 spans 15 amino acids. CDR1 and CDR2 from the germline V gene are SGHRS and YFSETQ. The whole variable domain, remainder taken from reference TRBV5-1 and TRBJ2-1, is KAGVTQTPRYLIKTRGQQVTLSCSPISGHRSVSWYQQTPGQGLQFLFEYFSETQRNKGNFPGRFSGRQFSNSRSEMNVSTLELGDSALYLCASRRKGELDNEQFFGPGTRLTVL.